The clone carrying this TCR beta chain has more than one count but fewer than ten. No antigen is known for it. The length of the CDR3 is 15 residues. CDR1 MNHEY and CDR2 SVGEGT come from the germline V gene. V lost 6 bases, J lost 5 bases, and 19 bases lay in between. This sample was taken from a study of Graves' ophthalmopathy and Graves' hyperthyroidism. Overall study findings and caveats: Appearing in blood as well were most expanded thyroid clonotypes above 0.001 frequency. A 13-signature model separated ophthalmopathy from stable hyperthyroidism, reaching 87.88% sensitivity and 75% to 83% specificity cross-validated.

Amplification of the TCR beta CDR3 regions used RNA transcripts (as template). The first-round RT-PCR employed HTBI primers together with the Qiagen OneStep RT-PCR kit. A multiplex PCR was then performed as the second round. From the multiplex PCR reads, TCRdb called clonotypes with MiXCR, one entry per CDR3 protein. The sample yields around 1,200,000 distinct CDR3 sequences, about 38% seen once. Sequencing was carried out using peripheral blood or thyroid tissue (not recorded which). The sequence came from an adult man with Graves' hyperthyroidism. The genes are TRBV6-2 or TRBV6-3 and TRBJ1-2; tentative D call: TRBD1 (5 bases). Written as DNA, the CDR3 is TGTGCCAGCAGCCACAGAGCCGGATCAGGGTATGGCTACACCTTC. Protein: CASSHRAGSGYGYTF.